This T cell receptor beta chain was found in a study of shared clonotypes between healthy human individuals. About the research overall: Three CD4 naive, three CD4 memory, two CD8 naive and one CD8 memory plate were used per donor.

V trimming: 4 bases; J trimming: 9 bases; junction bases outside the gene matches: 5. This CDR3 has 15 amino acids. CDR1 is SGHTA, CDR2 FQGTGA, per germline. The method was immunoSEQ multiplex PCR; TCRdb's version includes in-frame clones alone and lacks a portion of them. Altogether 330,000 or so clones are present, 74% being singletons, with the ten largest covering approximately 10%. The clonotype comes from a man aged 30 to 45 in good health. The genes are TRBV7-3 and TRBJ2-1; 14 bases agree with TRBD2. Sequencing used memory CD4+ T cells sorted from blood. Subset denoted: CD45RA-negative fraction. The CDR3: CASSSGTSGRVEQFF. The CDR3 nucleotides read TGTGCCAGCAGCTCAGGGACTAGCGGGAGAGTTGAGCAGTTCTTC. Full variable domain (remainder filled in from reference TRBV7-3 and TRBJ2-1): GAGVSQTPSNKVTEKGKYVELRCDPISGHTALYWYRQSLGQGPEFLIYFQGTGAADDSGLPNDRFFAVRPEGSVSTLKIQRTERGDSAVYLCASSSGTSGRVEQFFGPGTRLTVL.